Listed below are T cell receptor beta chains from one sample, sequenced in a study of long-term antiretroviral therapy in people with HIV. The protocol was immunoSEQ multiplex PCR, while the TCRdb copy is restricted to in-frame clones and leaves out a portion. The repertoire includes about 21,000 clones, around three quarters of them detected once, and 6.9% sits in the top ten. The material was unsorted PBMCs, obtained 2.2 years after starting antiretroviral therapy. The source of these receptors is a man in his fifties with HIV. CDR3s include the opening cysteine and the closing phenylalanine or tryptophan. D genes are given only for firm matches. The listing skips clone size in some rows; elsewhere it reads once, few, many or a size class.

TRBV27	-	TRBD2	TRBJ2-1	TGTGCCAGCACGCCGGTAGCGGGGGGCAATGAGCAGTTCTTC	CASTPVAGGNEQFF
TRBV4-1	-	-	TRBJ1-6	TGCGCCAGCAGCCAAGTATGGACAGACCTTAATTCACCCCTCCACTTT	CASSQVWTDLNSPLHF
TRBV19	-	TRBD2	TRBJ2-3	TGTGCCACCGCTTCGGGGGGGCCTAGCACAGATACGCAGTATTTT	CATASGGPSTDTQYF
TRBV28	-	TRBD2	TRBJ2-1	TGTGCCAGCAGTTTATTGTGGAGTCTAGCGGGAGGGAGCTCCTACAATGAGCAGTTCTTC	CASSLLWSLAGGSSYNEQFF
TRBV4-1	-	-	TRBJ1-1	TGCGCCAGCAGCCAAGAGTGGGGGAATACTGAAGCTTTCTTT	CASSQEWGNTEAFF
TRBV6-5	-	TRBD2	TRBJ2-5	TGTGCCAGCAGTTACAACCAACTAGCGCCGCAAGAGACCCAGTACTTC	CASSYNQLAPQETQYF
TRBV6-5	-	TRBD1	TRBJ2-7	TGTGCCAGCAGTTATGGGACAGGGAGGAGAAACGAGCAGTACTTC	CASSYGTGRRNEQYF
TRBV19	once	-	TRBJ2-3	TGTGCCAGTAGAAGAGGGGGAGGATCTAGCACAGATACGCAGTATTTT	CASRRGGGSSTDTQYF
TRBV6-5	-	-	TRBJ1-2	TGTGCCAGCAGTTACCCTCCAATGGGTGGCGTCTATGGCTACACCTTC	CASSYPPMGGVYGYTF
TRBV28	-	TRBD1	TRBJ2-5	TGTGCCAGCAGTAAACAGGGGGCGCAAGAGACCCAGTACTTC	CASSKQGAQETQYF
TRBV19	-	TRBD1	TRBJ1-2	TGTGCCAGTCTTTTGAGACAGGGTTCGCACTATGGCTACACCTTC	CASLLRQGSHYGYTF
TRBV6-5	-	TRBD1	TRBJ1-2	TGTGCCAGCAGTCGGGACAGGAGCTATGGCTACACCTTC	CASSRDRSYGYTF
TRBV19	few	-	TRBJ2-7	TGTGCCAGTAGTATAGGCCCCGACAGGCTGTACGAGCAGTACTTC	CASSIGPDRLYEQYF
TRBV5-1	-	-	TRBJ1-4	TGCGCCAGCAGCTTCGGAGGGGCACCCTCTATGAATGAAAAACTGTTTTTT	CASSFGGAPSMNEKLFF
TRBV4-3	-	TRBD1	TRBJ2-7	TGCGCCAGCAGCCAAGGGGCCCGGACAGGGACCTACGAGCAGTACTTC	CASSQGARTGTYEQYF
TRBV4-1	-	-	TRBJ1-4	TGCGCCAGCAGCCTTTACTCCAGGGGCGCAACTAATGAAAAACTGTTTTTT	CASSLYSRGATNEKLFF
TRBV15	once	TRBD1	TRBJ2-1	TGTGCCACCGGAGGATGGACAGGGGGCGTCGATGAGCAGTTCTTC	CATGGWTGGVDEQFF
TRBV7-6	few	-	TRBJ2-7	TGTGCCAGCAGCTTAGGGGGTTCCCCCACCCTCGAGCAGTACTTC	CASSLGGSPTLEQYF
TRBV28	few	-	TRBJ1-6	TGTGCCAGCACCCCAGTGGGGGGCGGCTCACCCCTCCACTTT	CASTPVGGGSPLHF
TRBV4-3	few	TRBD1	TRBJ2-7	TGCGCCAGCAGCCAGGGGGGACAGGGCGGCGAGCAGTACTTC	CASSQGGQGGEQYF
TRBV11-1	-	-	TRBJ1-2	TGTGCCAGCAGCTTCGGGGAAGGGAGTGGCTACACCTTC	CASSFGEGSGYTF
TRBV5-1	-	TRBD1	TRBJ1-2	TGCGCCAGCAGGACAGGGGGGTCCCCGTATGGCTACACCTTC	CASRTGGSPYGYTF
TRBV1	-	-	TRBJ2-5	TGCACCAGCAGCCAGCCGGGACAGGGGGGGATCCAAGAGACCCAGTACTTC	CTSSQPGQGGIQETQYF
TRBV30	-	-	TRBJ2-1	TGTGCCATGGGGGGGCGGAGCTCCTACAATGAGCAGTTCTTC	CAMGGRSSYNEQFF
TRBV10-3	few	-	TRBJ2-2	TGTGCCATCAGTGAAGTGGCGGGGGCGGGCGGGGAGCTGTTTTTT	CAISEVAGAGGELFF
TRBV5-6	-	TRBD1	TRBJ2-5	TGTGCCAGCAGCACCAAACAGGGGCACCAAGAGACCCAGTACTTC	CASSTKQGHQETQYF
TRBV13	-	-	TRBJ2-7	TGTGCCAGCAGCCCCGTGGCCTCCTACGAGCAGTACTTC	CASSPVASYEQYF
TRBV2	-	TRBD1	TRBJ1-2	TGTGCCAGCAGTGTTGACAGGGGCCGGGGTGGCTACACCTTC	CASSVDRGRGGYTF
TRBV28	few	-	TRBJ1-2	TGTGCCAGCAGGGCGTTCTATGGCTACACCTTC	CASRAFYGYTF
TRBV7-8	once	TRBD2	TRBJ2-1	TGTGCCAGCAGCTCGCCTCTACAGACAGCTGCGGGAGCTCAGAATGAGCAGTTCTTC	CASSSPLQTAAGAQNEQFF
TRBV11-2	-	-	TRBJ1-4	TGTGCCAGCAGCTTAGGGAGAGGGGTGACCCTTAATGAAAAACTGTTTTTT	CASSLGRGVTLNEKLFF
TRBV28	-	-	TRBJ2-7	TGTGCCAGCAGTTTATACAGGTTCGAGCAGTACTTC	CASSLYRFEQYF
TRBV6-5	once	-	TRBJ1-2	TGTGCCAGCAGACTTCTGACATTGCCCTACGGCTACACCTTC	CASRLLTLPYGYTF
TRBV5-4	few	-	TRBJ1-4	TGTGCCAGCAGCTTTGGTCGACCGGGGGAGCGGGAGGCTAATGAAAAACTGTTTTTT	CASSFGRPGEREANEKLFF
TRBV11-2	-	TRBD2	TRBJ2-5	TGTGCCAGCAGCCCAGGGACTAGCGGTGAAGAGACCCAGTACTTC	CASSPGTSGEETQYF
TRBV7-9	-	TRBD2	TRBJ2-1	TGTGCCAGCAGCTGGGAGCCCGGGAGGAACAATGAGCAGTTCTTC	CASSWEPGRNNEQFF
TRBV27	-	TRBD2	TRBJ2-1	TGTGCCAGCAGTTCAAGGGAGCGGGAGGGTTCCTACAATGAGCAGTTCTTC	CASSSREREGSYNEQFF
TRBV2	-	-	TRBJ2-7	TGTGCCAGCAGTGGTGGGGACCGAGCCTACTACGAGCAGTACTTC	CASSGGDRAYYEQYF
TRBV5-6	-	TRBD1	TRBJ2-7	TGTGCCAGCAGCTTGACAGGGGCCCACGAGCAGTACTTC	CASSLTGAHEQYF
TRBV10-3	-	-	TRBJ2-5	TGTGCCATCAGTGAGTCGGGCCCAGAGACCCAGTACTTC	CAISESGPETQYF